This T cell receptor (beta chain) was recorded in a study of T-cell reconstitution after alpha-beta-depleted transplantation in children (dated by TCRdb to 2016 to 2017). Regarding the complete study: Using TCR repertoire profiling, the study followed T-cell immune reconstitution in a quantitative way in children after TCRalphabeta/CD19-depleted allogeneic hematopoietic cell transplantation.

The library relied on PCR. Instrument on record: Illumina HiSeq 2500. TCR library preparation used molecular barcoding, with unique molecular identifiers applied to normalize quantification of the TCRbeta repertoire. TCRdb reanalyzed the raw reads on its own, using fastp at Q25 for trimming and MiXCR for clone calling, and kept in-frame beta chains. Rows with a matching CDR3 protein are joined into one entry that keeps the most common DNA and genes. This sample has 200,000 to 300,000 distinct CDR3 sequences in its table, and around 12% of those were observed once. The ten largest account for about 2.6% of the sample. This clonotype was detected many times. Its binding antigen is unknown. Per-nucleotide qualities are absent, and no much larger clonotype sits a single base away. The CDR3 has 15 amino acids, counting the end cysteine and phenylalanine. CDR3 DNA is the only sequence kept; it has 45 bases, read in frame from the first base. The V and J ends are trimmed by 0 bases and 4 bases, leaving 13 bases between them. Taken from the germline V gene, the CDR1 and CDR2 loops are SGHRS and YFSETQ.

This specimen consisted of PBMCs from the stem cell graft donor, obtained from the stem cell graft. This clonotype was obtained from a human donor who donated a stem cell graft to a child with acute lymphoblastic leukemia. The chain uses TRBV5-1 and TRBJ1-1; too little of a D gene remains to name it. The DNA reads TGCGCCAGCAGCTTGGAGGCGGGAATAGGCACTGAAGCTTTCTTT. It is translated as CASSLEAGIGTEAFF.